The present T cell receptor beta chain was sequenced within a study of T cell repertoires in cytomegalovirus infection. The wider study: CMV infection plus the matching HLA type was flagged by public TCR beta signatures.

Deletions cut 4 bases from V and 6 bases from J, with 10 bases between. Germline assignment: CDR1 KGHSH and CDR2 LQKENI. This CDR3 region has 14 residues. Each CDR3 protein is one row after TCRdb ran MiXCR on the reads. The sample consists of almost 550,000 distinct CDR3 sequences, approximately 15% of them appearing once. J is TRBJ1-6 and V is TRBV18; D not resolved. This clonotype was obtained from a human donor in good health (CMV status not recorded). Some clones in this sample may be carry-over from other donors' samples. Sequencing was carried out using CD8+ T cells from PBMCs. For the CDR3, the DNA is TGTGCCAGCTCACTCGGCAAGGGTAATTCACCCCTCCACTTT. Residues: CASSLGKGNSPLHF.